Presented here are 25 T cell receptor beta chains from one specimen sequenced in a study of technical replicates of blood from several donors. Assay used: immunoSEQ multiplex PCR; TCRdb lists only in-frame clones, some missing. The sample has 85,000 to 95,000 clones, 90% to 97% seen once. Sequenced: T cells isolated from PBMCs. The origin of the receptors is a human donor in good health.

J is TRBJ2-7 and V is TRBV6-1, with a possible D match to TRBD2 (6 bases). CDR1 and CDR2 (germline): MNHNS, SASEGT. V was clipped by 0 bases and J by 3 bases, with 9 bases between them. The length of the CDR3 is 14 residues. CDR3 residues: CASSEAGSYYEQYF. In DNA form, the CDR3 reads TGTGCCAGCAGTGAAGCCGGGAGCTACTACGAGCAGTACTTC.

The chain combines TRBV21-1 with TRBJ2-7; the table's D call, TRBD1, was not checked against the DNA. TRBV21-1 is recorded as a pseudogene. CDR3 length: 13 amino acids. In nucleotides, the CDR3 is TGTGCCAGCAGCACGGACAGGCCTTACGAGCAGTACTTC. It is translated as CASSTDRPYEQYF.

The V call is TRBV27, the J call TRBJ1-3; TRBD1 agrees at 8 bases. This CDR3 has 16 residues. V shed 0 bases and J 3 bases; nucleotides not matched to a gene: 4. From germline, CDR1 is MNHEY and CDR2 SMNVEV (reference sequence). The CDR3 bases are TGTGCCAGCAGTTTATCTGGGACAGGATTTGGAAACACCATATATTTT. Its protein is CASSLSGTGFGNTIYF.

CDR3 loop: CASSKGLAGGIGELFF. The CDR3 DNA is TGTGCCAGCAGCAAGGGACTAGCGGGAGGCATCGGGGAGCTGTTTTTT. The gene calls are TRBV7-3 and TRBJ2-2, with 15 nucleotides matching TRBD2. Germline-derived CDR1 and CDR2 are SGHTA and FQGTGA. CDR3 length equals 16 residues. With V trimmed by 5 bases and J by 7 bases, 5 bases remained unmatched. Full variable domain (remainder filled in from reference TRBV7-3 and TRBJ2-2): GAGVSQTPSNKVTEKGKYVELRCDPISGHTALYWYRQSLGQGPEFLIYFQGTGAADDSGLPNDRFFAVRPEGSVSTLKIQRTERGDSAVYLCASSKGLAGGIGELFFGEGSRLTVL.

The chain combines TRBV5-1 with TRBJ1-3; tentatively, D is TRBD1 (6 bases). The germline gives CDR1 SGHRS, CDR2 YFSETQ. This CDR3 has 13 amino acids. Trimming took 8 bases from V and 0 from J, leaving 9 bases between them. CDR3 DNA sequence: TGCGCCAGTAAGGACAGCTCTGGAAACACCATATATTTT. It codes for CASKDSSGNTIYF.

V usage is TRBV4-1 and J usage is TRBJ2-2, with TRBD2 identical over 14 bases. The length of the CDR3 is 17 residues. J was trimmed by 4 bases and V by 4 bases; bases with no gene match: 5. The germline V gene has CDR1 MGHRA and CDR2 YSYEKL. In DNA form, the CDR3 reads TGCGCCAGCAGCCCACTCGGACTAGCGGGAGGCACCGGGGAGCTGTTTTTT. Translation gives CASSPLGLAGGTGELFF.

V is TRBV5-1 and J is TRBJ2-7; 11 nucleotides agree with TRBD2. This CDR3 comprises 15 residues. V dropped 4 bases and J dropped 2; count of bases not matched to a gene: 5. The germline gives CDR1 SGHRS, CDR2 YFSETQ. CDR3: CASSPTSGSTYEQYF. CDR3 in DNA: TGCGCCAGCAGCCCAACTAGCGGGAGTACCTACGAGCAGTACTTC. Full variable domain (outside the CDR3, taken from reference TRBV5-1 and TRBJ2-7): KAGVTQTPRYLIKTRGQQVTLSCSPISGHRSVSWYQQTPGQGLQFLFEYFSETQRNKGNFPGRFSGRQFSNSRSEMNVSTLELGDSALYLCASSPTSGSTYEQYFGPGTRLTVT.

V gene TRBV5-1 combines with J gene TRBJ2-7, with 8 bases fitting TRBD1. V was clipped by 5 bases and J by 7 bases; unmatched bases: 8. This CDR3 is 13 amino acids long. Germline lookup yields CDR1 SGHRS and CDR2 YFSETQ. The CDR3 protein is CASSLQGGVEQYF. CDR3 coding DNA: TGCGCCAGCAGTTTACAGGGGGGTGTTGAGCAGTACTTC.

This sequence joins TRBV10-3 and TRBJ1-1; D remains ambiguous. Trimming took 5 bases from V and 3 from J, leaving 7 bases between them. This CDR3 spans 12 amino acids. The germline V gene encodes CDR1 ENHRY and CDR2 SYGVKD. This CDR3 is CAISTGDTEAFF. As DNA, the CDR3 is TGTGCCATCAGTACCGGGGACACTGAAGCTTTCTTT.

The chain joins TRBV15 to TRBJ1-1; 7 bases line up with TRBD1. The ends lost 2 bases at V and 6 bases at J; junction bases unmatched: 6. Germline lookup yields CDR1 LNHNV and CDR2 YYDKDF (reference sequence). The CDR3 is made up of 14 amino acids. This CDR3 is CATSRTDRASEAFF. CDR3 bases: TGTGCCACCAGCAGAACAGACAGGGCATCTGAAGCTTTCTTT.

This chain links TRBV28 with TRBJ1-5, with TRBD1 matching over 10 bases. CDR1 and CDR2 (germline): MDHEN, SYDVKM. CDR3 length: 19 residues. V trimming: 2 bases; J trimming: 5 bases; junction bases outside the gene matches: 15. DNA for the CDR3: TGTGCCAGCAGTTTACTAATTACTCCGGGACAGGGGATTTATCAGCCCCAGCATTTT. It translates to CASSLLITPGQGIYQPQHF.

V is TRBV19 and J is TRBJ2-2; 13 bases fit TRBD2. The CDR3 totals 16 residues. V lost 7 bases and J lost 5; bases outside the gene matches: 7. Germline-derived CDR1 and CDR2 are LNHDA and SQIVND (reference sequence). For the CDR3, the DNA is TGTGCCAGTACCAGGACTAGCGGGAGATATACCGGGGAGCTGTTTTTT. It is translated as CASTRTSGRYTGELFF.

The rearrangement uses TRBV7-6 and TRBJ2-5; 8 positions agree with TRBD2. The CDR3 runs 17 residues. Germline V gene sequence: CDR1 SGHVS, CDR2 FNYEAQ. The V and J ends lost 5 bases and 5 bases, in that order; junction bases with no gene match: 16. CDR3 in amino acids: CASSPTGSGSPGETQYF. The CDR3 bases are TGTGCCAGCAGCCCCACCGGGAGCGGGAGTCCGGGGGAGACCCAGTACTTC.

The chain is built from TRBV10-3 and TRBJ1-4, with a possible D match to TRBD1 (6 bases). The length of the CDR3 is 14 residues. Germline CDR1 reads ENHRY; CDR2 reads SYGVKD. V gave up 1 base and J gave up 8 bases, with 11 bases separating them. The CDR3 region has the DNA TGTGCCATCAGTGAGTACAGGGAAGGCGAAAAACTGTTTTTT. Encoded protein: CAISEYREGEKLFF.

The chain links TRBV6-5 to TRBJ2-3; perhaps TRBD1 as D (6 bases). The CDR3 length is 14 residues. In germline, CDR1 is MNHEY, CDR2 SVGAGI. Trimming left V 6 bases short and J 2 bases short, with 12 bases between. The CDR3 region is CASRPGTYTDTQYF. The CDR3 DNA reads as TGTGCCAGCAGACCCGGGACATACACAGATACGCAGTATTTT.

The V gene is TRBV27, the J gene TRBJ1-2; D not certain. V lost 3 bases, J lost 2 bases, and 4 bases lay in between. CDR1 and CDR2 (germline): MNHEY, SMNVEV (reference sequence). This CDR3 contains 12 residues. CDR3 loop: CASSLRNYGYTF. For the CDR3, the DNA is TGTGCCAGCAGTTTGCGAAACTATGGCTACACCTTC.

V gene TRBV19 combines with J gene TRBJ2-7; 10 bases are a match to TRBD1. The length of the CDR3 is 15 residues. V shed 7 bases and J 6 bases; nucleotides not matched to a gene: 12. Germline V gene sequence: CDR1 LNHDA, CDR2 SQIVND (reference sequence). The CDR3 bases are TGTGCCAGTACCGATTCCGGGACAGGGGTAGTCGAGCAGTACTTC. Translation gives CASTDSGTGVVEQYF. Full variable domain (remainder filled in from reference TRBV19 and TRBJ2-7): DGGITQSPKYLFRKEGQNVTLSCEQNLNHDAMYWYRQDPGQGLRLIYYSQIVNDFQKGDIAEGYSVSREKKESFPLTVTSAQKNPTAFYLCASTDSGTGVVEQYFGPGTRLTVT.

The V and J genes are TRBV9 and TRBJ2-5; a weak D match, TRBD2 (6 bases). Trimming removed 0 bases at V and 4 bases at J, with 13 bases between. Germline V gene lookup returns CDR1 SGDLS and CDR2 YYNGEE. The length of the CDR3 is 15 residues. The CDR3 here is CASSVGAGNIETQYF. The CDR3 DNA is TGTGCCAGCAGCGTAGGAGCGGGTAATATAGAGACCCAGTACTTC.

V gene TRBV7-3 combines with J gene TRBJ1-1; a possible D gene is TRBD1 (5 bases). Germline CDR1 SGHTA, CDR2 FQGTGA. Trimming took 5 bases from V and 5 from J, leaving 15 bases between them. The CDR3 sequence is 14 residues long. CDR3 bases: TGTGCCAGCAGCCCAATAGACAGTTCAACTGAAGCTTTCTTT. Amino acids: CASSPIDSSTEAFF.

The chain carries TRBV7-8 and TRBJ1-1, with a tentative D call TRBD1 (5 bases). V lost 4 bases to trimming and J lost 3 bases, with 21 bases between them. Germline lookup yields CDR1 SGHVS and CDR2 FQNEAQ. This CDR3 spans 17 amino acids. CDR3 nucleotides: TGTGCCAGCAGCTCACTGCTGGGCAGGGCGAAGGACACTGAAGCTTTCTTT. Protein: CASSSLLGRAKDTEAFF.

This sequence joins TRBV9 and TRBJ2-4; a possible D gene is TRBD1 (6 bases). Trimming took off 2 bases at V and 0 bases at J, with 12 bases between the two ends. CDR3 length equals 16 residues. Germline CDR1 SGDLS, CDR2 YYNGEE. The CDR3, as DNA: TGTGCCAGCAGCGTGGAGACAGGACTAGCCAAAAACATTCAGTACTTC. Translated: CASSVETGLAKNIQYF.

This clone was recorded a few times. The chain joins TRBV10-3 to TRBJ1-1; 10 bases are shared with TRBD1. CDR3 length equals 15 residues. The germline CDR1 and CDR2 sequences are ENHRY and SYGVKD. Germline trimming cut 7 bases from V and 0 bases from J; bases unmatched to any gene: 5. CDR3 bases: TGTGCCATCACTAAGACAGGGGGCATGAACACTGAAGCTTTCTTT. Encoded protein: CAITKTGGMNTEAFF.

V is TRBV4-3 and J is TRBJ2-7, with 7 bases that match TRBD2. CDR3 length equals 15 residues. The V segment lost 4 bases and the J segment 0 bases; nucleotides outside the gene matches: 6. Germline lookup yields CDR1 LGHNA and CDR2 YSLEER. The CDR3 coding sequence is TGCGCCAGCAGCCTCTCTAGCGGCCTCTCCTACGAGCAGTACTTC. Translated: CASSLSSGLSYEQYF.

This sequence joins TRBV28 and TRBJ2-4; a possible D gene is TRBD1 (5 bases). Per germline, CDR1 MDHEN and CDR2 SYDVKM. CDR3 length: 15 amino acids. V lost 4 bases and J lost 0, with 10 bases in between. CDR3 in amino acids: CASSWGAVAKNIQYF. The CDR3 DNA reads TGTGCCAGCAGTTGGGGCGCGGTAGCCAAAAACATTCAGTACTTC.

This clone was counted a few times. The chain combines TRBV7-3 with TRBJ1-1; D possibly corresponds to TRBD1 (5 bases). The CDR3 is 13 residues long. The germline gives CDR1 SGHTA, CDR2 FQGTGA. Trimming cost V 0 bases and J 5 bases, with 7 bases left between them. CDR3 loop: CASSLTGGTEAFF. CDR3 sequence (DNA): TGTGCCAGCAGCTTAACGGGGGGGACTGAAGCTTTCTTT.